Sequencing of this T cell receptor beta chain was carried out in a study of OX40 agonist ivuxolimab in advanced cancers. Study information: Patients received intravenous ivuxolimab every 2 weeks at 0.01 to 10 mg/kg.

To note about this clone: The antigen is unknown. Sequence at one end of the junction differs from germline and may be a read error.

Patients who had autoimmune disease history or got systemic immunosuppression were left out. Findings of the study overall: There were, on average, more expanded clones in CD8+ T cells than in CD4+.

Assay used: immunoSEQ multiplex PCR; TCRdb lists only in-frame clones, some missing. The sample records tens of thousands of clones, approximately 86% being singletons. The germline gives CDR1 MNHNS, CDR2 SASEGT. The CDR3 is made up of 11 amino acids. The chain recombines TRBV6-1 with TRBJ2-7; the D is unclear. The sample was CD4+ or CD8+ T cells sorted from blood, taken in a trial of the OX40 agonist ivuxolimab. The sequence was obtained from an adult with an advanced solid tumor such as melanoma, head and neck, liver or kidney cancer. The CDR3 loop reads CASKFEARSRF. The CDR3 DNA reads as TGTGCCAGCAAATTTGAGGCCCGCAGTCGCTTC.